Each of the 28 T cell receptor beta chains below was sequenced from the same sample in a study of cytomegalovirus exposure and HLA in healthy donors. A multiplex PCR was run with 60 Vbeta primers and 13 Jbeta primers. Method: immunoSEQ multiplex PCR; TCRdb's copy keeps in-frame clones and lacks some. There are about 92,000 clones in the sample; under 80% occur only once, and about 7% lies in the top ten. The sample was PBMCs. All receptors derive from a man aged 50 or older in good health and CMV-seropositive.

The DNA for the CDR3 is TGTGCCATCAGTGGGTCCATGAACACTGAAGCTTTCTTT. This translates into CAISGSMNTEAFF. The chain carries TRBV10-3 and TRBJ1-1; D remains unclear. The V and J ends lost 4 bases and 0 bases respectively, with 6 bases between them. Germline lookup yields CDR1 ENHRY and CDR2 SYGVKD. This CDR3 is 13 amino acids long.

The V gene is TRBV10-3, the J gene TRBJ2-6; D is possibly TRBD1 (6 bases). V was shortened by 0 bases and J by 0 bases, with 24 bases between the two germline ends. CDR3 length equals 22 residues. CDR1 is ENHRY and CDR2 is SYGVKD in the germline V gene. CDR3 in DNA: TGTGCCATCAGTGAGTCGACGGTAGGAAGGGGACACCATAGCTCTGGGGCCAACGTCCTGACTTTC. Its protein is CAISESTVGRGHHSSGANVLTF.

V is TRBV4-1 and J is TRBJ2-6; 7 bases map to TRBD1. The germline CDR1 and CDR2 sequences are MGHRA and YSYEKL. The CDR3 length is 17 residues. With 5 bases clipped from V and 0 bases from J, the junction kept 7 bases outside the gene matches. CDR3 sequence (DNA): TGCGCCAGCAGCGAATGGACAGGTTCCTCTGGGGCCAACGTCCTGACTTTC. Amino acids: CASSEWTGSSGANVLTF.

This chain uses TRBV6-5 with TRBJ2-5; 10 bases fit TRBD1. The V segment lost 4 bases and the J segment 10 bases; nucleotides outside the gene matches: 9. Germline V lookup: CDR1 MNHEY, CDR2 SVGAGI. This CDR3 contains 14 residues. Here the CDR3 DNA reads TGTGCCAGCAGTTTGCGGGACAGGGGCGCGAGCCAGTACTTC. Protein: CASSLRDRGASQYF.

The CDR3 DNA reads TGTGCCAGTGGCCTTTGGGGAGGGACACCTAGCACAGATACGCAGTATTTT. It yields the protein CASGLWGGTPSTDTQYF. The chain is built from TRBV19 and TRBJ2-3; tentatively, D is TRBD2 (7 bases). Trimming took 8 bases from V and 0 from J, leaving 21 bases between them. Germline-derived CDR1 and CDR2 are LNHDA and SQIVND (reference sequence). The CDR3 length is 17 residues.

This rearrangement joins TRBV11-2 to TRBJ1-5; no reliable D call. There are 13 residues in the CDR3. The germline gives CDR1 SGHAT, CDR2 FQNNGV. Trimming cost V 5 bases and J 0 bases, with 5 bases left between them. CDR3 in DNA: TGTGCCAGCAGCCAAATTAGCAATCAGCCCCAGCATTTT. It encodes CASSQISNQPQHF.

This rearrangement joins TRBV5-6 to TRBJ2-3; 11 bases align to TRBD2. Trimming cost V 0 bases and J 0 bases; bases outside gene matches: 6. The length of the CDR3 is 18 residues. Germline CDR1 and CDR2: SGHDT and YYEEEE. The CDR3 DNA is TGTGCCAGCAGCTTGGGACTAGCGGGGTACACTAGCACAGATACGCAGTATTTT. It translates to CASSLGLAGYTSTDTQYF.

CDR3 in DNA: TGTGCCAGCAGTTACTCGGGAGGGACAGGAGAGACCCAGTACTTC. Translation gives CASSYSGGTGETQYF. V and J are TRBV6-5 and TRBJ2-5, with D possibly TRBD1 on 8 matching bases. This CDR3 region has 15 residues. Germline CDR1 MNHEY, CDR2 SVGAGI. V lost 0 bases and J lost 4, with 12 bases in between.

V and J are TRBV19 and TRBJ1-1, with 9 positions matching TRBD1. CDR3 length: 17 amino acids. J was trimmed by 1 base and V by 5 bases; bases with no gene match: 11. The germline V gene encodes CDR1 LNHDA and CDR2 SQIVND (reference sequence). CDR3 in DNA: TGTGCCAGTAGTCCCGTAACAGGGGGCGCCCGGAACACTGAAGCTTTCTTT. This translates into CASSPVTGGARNTEAFF.

The chain uses TRBV10-3 and TRBJ2-3, with D hard to call. Germline CDR1 and CDR2: ENHRY and SYGVKD. The CDR3 is 17 residues long. Trimming removed 5 bases at V and 0 bases at J, with 18 bases between. The CDR3 is CAISSKAEKPSTDTQYF. The DNA of the CDR3 is TGTGCCATCAGTTCTAAGGCGGAGAAACCTAGCACAGATACGCAGTATTTT.

The V gene is TRBV4-3, the J gene TRBJ2-7; TRBD1 matches 11 bases. J was trimmed by 2 bases and V by 1 base; bases with no gene match: 1. Germline V gene lookup returns CDR1 LGHNA and CDR2 YSLEER. The CDR3 contains 15 residues. CDR3 amino acids: CASSQADRGPYEQYF. The CDR3 DNA reads TGCGCCAGCAGCCAAGCGGACAGGGGGCCCTACGAGCAGTACTTC.

The chain combines TRBV5-1 with TRBJ2-1; 8 nucleotides align to TRBD1. Germline CDR1 is SGHRS and CDR2 is YFSETQ. With 2 bases clipped from V and 6 bases from J, the junction kept 1 base outside the gene matches. This CDR3 has 13 residues. The CDR3 is CASSLQGVNEQFF. CDR3 sequence (DNA): TGCGCCAGCAGCTTACAGGGGGTCAATGAGCAGTTCTTC.

This clone was seen more than once but under ten times. The V gene is TRBV9, the J gene TRBJ2-4, with 11 bases lining up with TRBD2. The CDR3 loop spans 18 amino acids. V dropped 3 bases and J dropped 8; count of bases not matched to a gene: 16. Germline values: CDR1 SGDLS, CDR2 YYNGEE. This chain's CDR3 is CASSGEGASGGLGDIQYF. The CDR3 region has the DNA TGTGCCAGCAGCGGAGAGGGGGCTAGCGGGGGGCTGGGGGACATTCAGTACTTC.

This clone appeared a few times. This chain links TRBV28 with TRBJ2-5; the D gene is possibly TRBD2 (6 bases). The length of the CDR3 is 14 residues. CDR1 and CDR2 from the germline V gene are MDHEN and SYDVKM. Trimming stripped 11 bases from V and 11 bases from J, with 27 bases between. The CDR3 loop reads CASWPGTLTGEQYF. CDR3 sequence (DNA): TGTGCCTCCTGGCCCGGGACTCTGACTGGGGAGCAGTACTTC.

The chain couples TRBV30 to TRBJ1-5, with a weak D call TRBD1 (5 bases). CDR3 length: 13 residues. CDR1 GTSNPN and CDR2 SVGIG come from the germline V gene (reference sequence). The germline V and J ends were trimmed by 2 bases and 4 bases, with 9 bases remaining between them. Written as DNA, the CDR3 is TGTGCCTGGAGTCCATCAGGGAATCAGCCCCAGCATTTT. Protein: CAWSPSGNQPQHF.

V gene TRBV5-1 combines with J gene TRBJ2-3; possibly TRBD2 for D (5 bases). The germline CDR1 and CDR2 sequences are SGHRS and YFSETQ. This CDR3 is 15 amino acids long. V lost 0 bases to trimming and J lost 0 bases, with 8 bases between them. The CDR3 here is CASSLEGGSTDTQYF. The CDR3 DNA reads as TGCGCCAGCAGCTTGGAGGGCGGGAGCACAGATACGCAGTATTTT.

In this sample, this clone turned up a few times. The chain links TRBV18 to TRBJ2-5; tentatively, D is TRBD1 (6 bases). The tail of the sequence fits TRBJ2-7 better, so the J call may be wrong. This CDR3 has 15 amino acids. Germline-derived CDR1 and CDR2 are KGHSH and LQKENI. CDR3 nucleotides: TGTGCCAGCTCACCAACCCAGGGGCGCCCCTACGAGCAGTACTTC. Translation: CASSPTQGRPYEQYF.

The rearrangement links TRBV9 to TRBJ1-2, with 8 bases identical to TRBD1. V gave up 4 bases and J gave up 4 bases; unmatched junction bases: 9. The CDR3 spans 15 residues. Germline CDR1 SGDLS, CDR2 YYNGEE. The CDR3 DNA reads as TGTGCCAGCAGCAACCAGGCAGGGGGCGTCTATGGCTACACCTTC. It encodes CASSNQAGGVYGYTF.

This clone has more than one count but fewer than ten. The chain links TRBV4-3 to TRBJ2-5; the match to TRBD2 covers 7 bases. The V and J ends lost 1 base and 4 bases, in that order; junction bases with no gene match: 6. This CDR3 is 15 amino acids long. Germline loops: CDR1 LGHNA, CDR2 YSLEER. CDR3 sequence reads: CASSQGGGDGETQYF. CDR3 nucleotide sequence: TGCGCCAGCAGCCAAGGTGGGGGGGACGGAGAGACCCAGTACTTC.

J is TRBJ1-1 and V is TRBV6-1; a weak D match, TRBD1 (6 bases). Trimming took off 6 bases at V and 11 bases at J, with 13 bases between the two ends. CDR1 is MNHNS, CDR2 SASEGT, per germline. The CDR3 is made up of 11 amino acids. The CDR3 bases are TGTGCCAGCAGGAACAGGGACAAGGCTTTCTTT. Amino acid sequence: CASRNRDKAFF.

The genes are TRBV25-1 and TRBJ2-1; a weak D match, TRBD1 (6 bases). CDR1 and CDR2 from the germline V gene are MGHDK and SYGVNS. Trimming pared 6 bases from V and 6 bases from J, leaving 15 bases between. CDR3 length: 14 residues. The CDR3 DNA is TGTGCCAGCAGAGAAACAGGGATTGGCAATGAGCAGTTCTTC. Its translation is CASRETGIGNEQFF.

The rearrangement uses TRBV5-4 and TRBJ2-5, with 9 nucleotides matching TRBD2. V lost 5 bases to trimming and J lost 1 base; unmatched junction nucleotides: 6. CDR1 SGHNT and CDR2 YYREEE come from the germline V gene (reference sequence). There are 15 residues in the CDR3. The CDR3 protein is CASRRVAGVQETQYF. CDR3 bases: TGTGCCAGCAGGCGGGTAGCGGGGGTCCAAGAGACCCAGTACTTC.

The chain's CDR3 is CASSPQPRGDTEAFF. CDR3 nucleotide sequence: TGTGCCAGCAGCCCTCAGCCCAGGGGCGACACTGAAGCTTTCTTT. This chain joins TRBV7-2 and TRBJ1-1, with a tentative D call TRBD1 (6 bases). V lost 5 bases, J lost 3 bases, and 16 bases lay in between. CDR1 and CDR2 (germline): SGHTA, FQGNSA. The CDR3 has 15 residues.

The chain employs TRBV19 and TRBJ1-5; 8 bases match TRBD1. There are 14 residues in the CDR3. V lost 5 bases to trimming and J lost 2 bases; unmatched junction nucleotides: 2. Germline V gene sequence: CDR1 LNHDA, CDR2 SQIVND (reference sequence). The CDR3 DNA reads as TGTGCCAGTAGTGTGACAGGGGGCAATCAGCCCCAGCATTTT. Translation gives CASSVTGGNQPQHF.

As for this clone: An end of the junction differs from the germline gene, which may be a read error. The V call is TRBV4-3, the J call TRBJ1-5; tentative D call: TRBD1 (5 bases). This CDR3 has 13 residues. CDR1 is LGHNA, CDR2 YSLEER, per germline. The DNA for the CDR3 is TGCGCCAGCAGCCAAGAAAGGGGTCAGCCCCAGAATTTT. Amino acid sequence: CASSQERGQPQNF.

This clone occurred a few times. The chain is built from TRBV5-1 and TRBJ1-1; TRBD1 matches 7 bases. From germline, CDR1 is SGHRS and CDR2 YFSETQ. J gave up 8 bases and V 4 bases, and 5 bases lay outside the gene matches. The CDR3 covers 12 residues. The DNA for the CDR3 is TGCGCCAGCAGCAAGGAGGGGGCCGAAGCTTTCTTT. Protein: CASSKEGAEAFF. The whole variable domain, remainder taken from reference TRBV5-1 and TRBJ1-1, is KAGVTQTPRYLIKTRGQQVTLSCSPISGHRSVSWYQQTPGQGLQFLFEYFSETQRNKGNFPGRFSGRQFSNSRSEMNVSTLELGDSALYLCASSKEGAEAFFGQGTRLTVV.

This chain connects TRBV28 to TRBJ1-5; D call uncertain. CDR1 and CDR2 from the germline V gene are MDHEN and SYDVKM. The CDR3 loop spans 12 amino acids. The V and J ends lost 2 bases and 7 bases respectively, with 6 bases between them. In DNA, the CDR3 is TGTGCCAGCAGTTTAGATGCGCAGCCCCAGCATTTT. This sequence encodes CASSLDAQPQHF.

The chain uses TRBV30 and TRBJ1-1; no definite D call. The CDR3 loop spans 15 amino acids. Trimming took 4 bases from V and 1 from J, leaving 16 bases between them. Germline CDR1 GTSNPN, CDR2 SVGIG (reference sequence). CDR3 in amino acids: CAWIPWDEGNTEAFF. The CDR3 DNA follows: TGTGCCTGGATCCCCTGGGATGAGGGGAACACTGAAGCTTTCTTT.